Following are 8 T cell receptor beta chains from one sample sequenced in a study of OX40 agonist ivuxolimab in advanced cancers. Clones were sequenced by immunoSEQ multiplex PCR, and TCRdb holds only the in-frame ones, with some missing. Among approximately 89,000 clones listed, roughly nine tenths were seen once. The sequences come from CD4+ or CD8+ T cells sorted from blood, collected in a trial of the OX40 agonist ivuxolimab. These receptors all stem from an adult with an advanced solid tumor such as melanoma, head and neck, liver or kidney cancer.

This clone has a handful of counts. The V gene is TRBV29-1, the J gene TRBJ2-5; the D gene could be TRBD1 or TRBD2 (5 bases each). Trimming removed 3 bases at V and 5 bases at J, with 13 bases between. This CDR3 comprises 13 residues. Germline V gene data show CDR1 as SQVTM and CDR2 as ANQGSEA. Written as DNA, the CDR3 is TGCAGCGTTGACGGGACCGTACGTGAGACCCAGTACTTC. It is translated as CSVDGTVRETQYF. Together with reference TRBV29-1 and TRBJ2-5, the CDR3 gives the full variable domain: SAVISQKPSRDICQRGTSLTIQCQVDSQVTMMFWYRQQPGQSLTLIATANQGSEATYESGFVIDKFPISRPNLTFSTLTVSNMSPEDSSIYLCSVDGTVRETQYFGPGTRLLVL.

The chain uses TRBV18 and TRBJ1-1; D remains ambiguous. The V end was cut by 3 bases, the J end by 1 base, with 9 bases between. This CDR3 spans 14 amino acids. Germline lookup yields CDR1 KGHSH and CDR2 LQKENI. The CDR3 is CASSPFQTNTEAFF. CDR3 in DNA: TGTGCCAGCTCACCCTTTCAAACGAACACTGAAGCTTTCTTT.

This sequence joins TRBV28 and TRBJ1-1, with D possibly being TRBD1 (5 bases). Germline loops: CDR1 MDHEN, CDR2 SYDVKM. The CDR3 runs to 13 residues. V lost 5 bases to trimming and J lost 1 base, with 8 bases between them. CDR3 nucleotide sequence: TGTGCCAGCAGTCTTGACAGGAACACTGAAGCTTTCTTT. Translating it yields CASSLDRNTEAFF.

In DNA, the CDR3 is TGTGCCAGTCGACAGGGGGCCGTCTATGGCTACACCTTC. Protein product: CASRQGAVYGYTF. This rearrangement joins TRBV2 to TRBJ1-2; 10 positions agree with TRBD1. The trim removed 9 bases at V and 4 bases at J, leaving 5 bases unmatched. The CDR3 covers 13 residues. Germline V gene data show CDR1 as SNHLY and CDR2 as FYNNEI. Full variable domain (rest looked up from reference TRBV2 and TRBJ1-2): EPEVTQTPSHQVTQMGQEVILRCVPISNHLYFYWYRQILGQKVEFLVSFYNNEISEKSEIFDDQFSVERPDGSNFTLKIRSTKLEDSAMYFCASRQGAVYGYTFGSGTRLTVV.

This clone has a single count. This chain joins TRBV18 and TRBJ2-5; D perhaps matches TRBD2 (5 bases). Trimming removed 6 bases from V and 4 bases from J, with 12 bases in between. CDR1 and CDR2 (germline): KGHSH, LQKENI. This CDR3 has 13 amino acids. DNA for the CDR3: TGTGCCAGCTCCCAGCTAGCTAGAGAGACCCAGTACTTC. Protein: CASSQLARETQYF.

V usage is TRBV4-1 and J usage is TRBJ2-3; a weak D match, TRBD2 (5 bases). V lost 6 bases and J lost 2, with 12 bases in between. CDR3 size: 14 residues. Germline CDR1 is MGHRA and CDR2 is YSYEKL. The CDR3 sequence: CASRTSGNTDTQYF. Written as DNA, the CDR3 is TGCGCCAGCAGAACTTCGGGAAACACAGATACGCAGTATTTT.

The J gene is TRBJ1-1, the V gene TRBV10-2; 7 bases line up with TRBD1. J lost 1 base, V lost 7 bases, and 6 bases had no gene match. The CDR3 extends over 14 amino acids. The germline V gene encodes CDR1 WSHSY and CDR2 SAAADI. CDR3 sequence (DNA): TGCGCCAGCATTCCTCAGGGGGAGAACACTGAAGCTTTCTTT. Its protein product is CASIPQGENTEAFF.

The CDR3 sequence: CASSGSGYTQYF. Here the CDR3 DNA reads TGTGCCAGCAGCGGGAGTGGGTATACGCAGTATTTT. This chain joins TRBV7-2 and TRBJ2-3; tentatively, D is TRBD2 (5 bases). Germline V CDR1 and CDR2: SGHTA, FQGNSA. The ends were cut back, 5 bases at V and 7 bases at J, with 10 bases in the middle. The CDR3 is 12 amino acids.